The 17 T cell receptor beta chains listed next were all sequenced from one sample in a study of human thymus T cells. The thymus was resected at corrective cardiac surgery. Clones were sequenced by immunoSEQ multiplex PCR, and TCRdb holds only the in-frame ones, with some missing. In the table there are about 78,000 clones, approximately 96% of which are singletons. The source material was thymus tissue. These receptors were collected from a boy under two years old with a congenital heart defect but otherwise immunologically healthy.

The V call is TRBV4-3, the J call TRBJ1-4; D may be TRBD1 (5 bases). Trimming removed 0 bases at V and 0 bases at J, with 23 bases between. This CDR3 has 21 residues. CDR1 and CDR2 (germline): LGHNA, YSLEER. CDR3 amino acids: CASSQDLVQGNIPSTNEKLFF. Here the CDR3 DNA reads TGCGCCAGCAGCCAAGATCTCGTCCAGGGAAATATACCTTCAACTAATGAAAAACTGTTTTTT.

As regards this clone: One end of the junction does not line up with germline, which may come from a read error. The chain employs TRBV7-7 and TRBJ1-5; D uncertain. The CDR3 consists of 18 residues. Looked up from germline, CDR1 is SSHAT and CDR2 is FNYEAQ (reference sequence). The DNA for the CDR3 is TGTGCTAGCAGCTTAGTTGGTTTTGGGCCGGTAAGCAATCAGCCCCAGCATTTT. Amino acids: CASSLVGFGPVSNQPQHF.

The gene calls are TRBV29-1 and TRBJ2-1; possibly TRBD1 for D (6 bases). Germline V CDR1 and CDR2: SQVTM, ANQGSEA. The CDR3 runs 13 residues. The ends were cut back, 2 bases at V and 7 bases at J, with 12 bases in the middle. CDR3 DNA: TGCAGCGTTGAAACAGGGATAGGGAATGAGCAGTTCTTC. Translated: CSVETGIGNEQFF.

CDR3: CASSLDLSGAHPEQFF. The DNA of the CDR3 is TGTGCCAGCAGTTTAGATTTGTCGGGGGCCCATCCTGAGCAGTTCTTC. This rearrangement joins TRBV27 to TRBJ2-1; the D gene could be TRBD1 or TRBD2 (6 bases each). The CDR3 extends over 16 amino acids. The V and J ends lost 2 bases and 9 bases respectively, with 20 bases between them. CDR1 is MNHEY, CDR2 SMNVEV, per germline (reference sequence).

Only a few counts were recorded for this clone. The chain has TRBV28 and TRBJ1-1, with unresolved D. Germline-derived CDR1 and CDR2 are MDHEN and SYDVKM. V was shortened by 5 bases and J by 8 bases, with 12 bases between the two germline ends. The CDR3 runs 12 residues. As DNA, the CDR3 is TGTGCCAGCAGTCCCCCGAACCCCGAAGCTTTCTTT. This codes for CASSPPNPEAFF.

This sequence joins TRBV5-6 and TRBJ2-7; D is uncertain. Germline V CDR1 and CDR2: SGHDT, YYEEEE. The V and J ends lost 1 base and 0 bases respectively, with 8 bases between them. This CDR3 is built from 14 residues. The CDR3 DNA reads TGTGCCAGCAGCTTGTGGGTCCGCTCCTACGAGCAGTACTTC. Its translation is CASSLWVRSYEQYF.

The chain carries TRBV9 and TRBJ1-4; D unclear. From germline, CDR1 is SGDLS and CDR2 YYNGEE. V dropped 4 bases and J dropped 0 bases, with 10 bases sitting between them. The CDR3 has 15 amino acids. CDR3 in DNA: TGTGCCAGCAGCCCAAGTCCCTCAACTAATGAAAAACTGTTTTTT. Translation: CASSPSPSTNEKLFF.

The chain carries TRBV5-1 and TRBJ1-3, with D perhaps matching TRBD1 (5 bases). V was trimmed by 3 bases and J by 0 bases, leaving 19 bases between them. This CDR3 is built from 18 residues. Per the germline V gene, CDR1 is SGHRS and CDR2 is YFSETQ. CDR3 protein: CASSSTPGPKNSGNTIYF. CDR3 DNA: TGCGCCAGCAGCTCGACCCCGGGACCGAAAAACTCTGGAAACACCATATATTTT.

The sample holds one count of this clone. The CDR3 DNA reads TGTGCCAGCTCACCATCGGCTACAGGGTTATTGACCAAAAACATTCAGTACTTC. Translation gives CASSPSATGLLTKNIQYF. This rearrangement joins TRBV18 to TRBJ2-4; D is perhaps TRBD1 (6 bases). Germline CDR1 and CDR2: KGHSH and LQKENI. The CDR3 totals 18 residues. V was cut by 2 bases and J by 2 bases, with 19 bases left in between.

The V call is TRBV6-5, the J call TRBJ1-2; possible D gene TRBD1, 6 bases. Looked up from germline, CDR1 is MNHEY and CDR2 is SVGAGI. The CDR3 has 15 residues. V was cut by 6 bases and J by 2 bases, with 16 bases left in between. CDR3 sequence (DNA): TGTGCCAGCAGACTCGGGGGGGGCGCAAACTATGGCTACACCTTC. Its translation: CASRLGGGANYGYTF.

In nucleotides, the CDR3 is TGCGCCAGCAGCACTCGGGGACGCGGTACAAACTATGGCTACACCTTC. Translated, it gives CASSTRGRGTNYGYTF. The V and J genes are TRBV5-1 and TRBJ1-2; the D gene is possibly TRBD1 (5 bases). CDR1 and CDR2 from the germline V gene are SGHRS and YFSETQ. The CDR3 runs to 16 residues. V was pared by 4 bases and J by 2 bases, with 18 bases between.

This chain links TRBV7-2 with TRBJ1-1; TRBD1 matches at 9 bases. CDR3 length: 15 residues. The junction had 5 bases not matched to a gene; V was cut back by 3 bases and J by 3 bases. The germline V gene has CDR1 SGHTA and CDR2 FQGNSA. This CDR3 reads CASSFFRTGDTEAFF. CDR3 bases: TGTGCCAGCAGCTTCTTTCGGACAGGGGACACTGAAGCTTTCTTT.

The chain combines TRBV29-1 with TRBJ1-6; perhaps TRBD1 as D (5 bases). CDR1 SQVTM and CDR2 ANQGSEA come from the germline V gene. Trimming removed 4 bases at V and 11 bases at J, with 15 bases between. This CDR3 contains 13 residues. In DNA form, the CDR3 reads TGCAGCGTTGGGGGATTAGGGGATGCACCCCTCCACTTT. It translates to CSVGGLGDAPLHF.

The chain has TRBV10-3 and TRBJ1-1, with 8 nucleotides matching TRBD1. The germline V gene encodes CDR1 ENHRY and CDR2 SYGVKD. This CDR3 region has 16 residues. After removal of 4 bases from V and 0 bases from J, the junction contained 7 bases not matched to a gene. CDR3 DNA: TGTGCCATCAGTGGACGTGGGGACAGGCTGAACACTGAAGCTTTCTTT. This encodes CAISGRGDRLNTEAFF.

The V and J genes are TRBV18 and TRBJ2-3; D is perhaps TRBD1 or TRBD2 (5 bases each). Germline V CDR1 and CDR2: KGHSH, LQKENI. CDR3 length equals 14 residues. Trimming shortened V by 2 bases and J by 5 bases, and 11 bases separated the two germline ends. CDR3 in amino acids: CASSPEGTKDTQYF. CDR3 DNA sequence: TGTGCCAGCTCACCAGAGGGGACCAAAGATACGCAGTATTTT.

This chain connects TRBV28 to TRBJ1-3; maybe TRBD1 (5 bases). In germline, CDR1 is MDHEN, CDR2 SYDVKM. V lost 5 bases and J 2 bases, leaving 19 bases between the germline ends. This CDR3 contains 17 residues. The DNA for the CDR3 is TGTGCCAGCAGTCATATTGTGGGGCAAGGGACTGGAAACACCATATATTTT. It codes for CASSHIVGQGTGNTIYF.

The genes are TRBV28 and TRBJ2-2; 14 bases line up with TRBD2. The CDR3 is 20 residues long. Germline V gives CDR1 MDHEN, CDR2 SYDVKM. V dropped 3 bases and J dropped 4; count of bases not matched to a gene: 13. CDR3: CASSFDRAGLAGAGTGELFF. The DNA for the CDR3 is TGTGCCAGCAGTTTCGACCGAGCGGGACTAGCGGGAGCGGGCACCGGGGAGCTGTTTTTT.